The 23 T cell receptor beta chains reported below all come from one sample, sequenced in a study of regulatory T cells in long-lasting Graves disease. Time point: newly diagnosed GD, antithyroid drugs for less than 3 months. The TCR library was prepared using RNA isolated from PBMCs. According to the study, TCR beta libraries were built with iRepertoire HTBI primers and CDR3-region Arm-PCR. TCRdb fed the multiplex PCR reads into MiXCR, producing one record per CDR3 protein. The sample records hundreds of thousands of distinct CDR3 sequences, approximately 15% being singletons. This sample was also put to use in a study of T cells in Graves' hyperthyroidism and ophthalmopathy.

The starting material was peripheral blood mononuclear cells (PBMCs), obtained at new diagnosis, from a patient treated with antithyroid drugs. Every receptor here comes from a woman in her 30s with Graves disease.

The table lists this clonotype with many counts. The rearrangement joins TRBV19 to TRBJ2-2; a possible D gene is TRBD2 (5 bases). CDR3 length: 14 residues. Trimming left V 3 bases short and J 4 bases short, with 9 bases between. CDR1 is LNHDA, CDR2 SQIVND, per germline (reference sequence). The CDR3 protein is CASSIGGVTGELFF. Here the CDR3 DNA reads TGTGCCAGTAGTATCGGAGGCGTCACCGGGGAGCTGTTTTTT.

A note on this clonotype: A read error may be the cause here, since a much bigger clone is one base away. The chain combines TRBV29-1 with TRBJ1-2; possible D gene TRBD1, 6 bases. This CDR3 is 12 amino acids long. Germline CDR1 and CDR2: SQVTM and ANQGSEA. CDR3 in amino acids: CSVEQGSYSYTF. The DNA of the CDR3 is TGCAGCGTTGAACAGGGGAGCTATAGCTACACCTTC. The variable domain in full, with the rest retrieved from reference TRBV29-1 and TRBJ1-2, is SAVISQKPSRDICQRGTSLTIQCQVDSQVTMMFWYRQQPGQSLTLIATANQGSEATYESGFVIDKFPISRPNLTFSTLTVSNMSPEDSSIYLCSVEQGSYSYTFGSGTRLTVV.

This clonotype was picked up a small number of times. V usage is TRBV6-1 and J usage is TRBJ2-3; D perhaps matches TRBD2 (6 bases). The germline V gene has CDR1 MNHNS and CDR2 SASEGT. This CDR3 is 12 amino acids long. The ends were cut back, 6 bases at V and 14 bases at J, with 18 bases in the middle. CDR3 coding DNA: TGTGCCAGCAGCGGACTAAGAGATCCGCCGTATTTT. Its translation: CASSGLRDPPYF.

This chain uses TRBV29-1 with TRBJ2-1; tentatively, D is TRBD2 (6 bases). CDR3 size: 15 residues. Trimming took 6 bases from V and 5 from J, leaving 20 bases between them. Germline V gene data show CDR1 as SQVTM and CDR2 as ANQGSEA. The CDR3 bases are TGCAGCGTAAAAGTTGGGCTAGCGACCCACAATGAGCAGTTCTTC. This encodes CSVKVGLATHNEQFF.

This clonotype was seen a handful of times. The V and J genes are TRBV30 and TRBJ2-3; D is possibly TRBD2 (6 bases). V was pared by 4 bases and J by 4 bases, with 21 bases between. This CDR3 has 16 residues. Germline loops: CDR1 GTSNPN, CDR2 SVGIG (reference sequence). CDR3: CAWKPLTSSRSDTQYF. CDR3 in DNA: TGTGCCTGGAAGCCCCTCACTAGCTCCCGCTCAGATACGCAGTATTTT.

The chain links TRBV29-1 to TRBJ2-5; D might be TRBD2 (6 bases). The DNA end favors TRBJ2-1, so the J call may be wrong. CDR3 size: 11 residues. From germline, CDR1 is SQVTM and CDR2 ANQGSEA. The CDR3 bases are TGCAGCGGTGAGGAGGGCTATGAGCAGTTCTTC. Encoded protein: CSGEEGYEQFF.

V is TRBV2 and J is TRBJ2-7; no clear D. CDR1 is SNHLY and CDR2 is FYNNEI in the germline V gene. The CDR3 has 14 residues. V lost 0 bases and J lost 1, with 7 bases in between. CDR3 DNA: TGTGCCAGCAGTGAAGCGGGCAGTTCCTACGAGCAGTACTTC. Translation: CASSEAGSSYEQYF.

Only a few counts were recorded for this clonotype. This chain uses TRBV25-1 with TRBJ1-4, with D maybe TRBD1 (5 bases). Germline V CDR1 and CDR2: MGHDK, SYGVNS. V was shortened by 3 bases and J by 4 bases, with 9 bases between the two germline ends. The CDR3 runs to 14 residues. The CDR3 protein is CASSDERGNEKLFF. The CDR3 DNA reads TGTGCCAGCAGTGATGAGAGGGGTAATGAAAAACTGTTTTTT.

This clonotype was observed at least ten times. This chain's CDR3 is CASSLPPPPEQYF. In DNA form, the CDR3 reads TGTGCCAGCAGTTTACCCCCGCCCCCCGAGCAGTACTTC. V and J are TRBV12-3 or TRBV12-4 and TRBJ2-7; D ambiguous. Trimming removed 2 bases at V and 6 bases at J, with 11 bases between. The length of the CDR3 is 13 residues.

This chain connects TRBV28 to TRBJ1-4, with TRBD1 as a possible D gene (5 bases). The V and J ends lost 6 bases and 5 bases respectively, with 16 bases between them. Germline CDR1 is MDHEN and CDR2 is SYDVKM. The CDR3 length is 15 residues. CDR3 DNA: TGTGCCAGCAGCAAGCGGGACCGAACGAATGAAAAACTGTTTTTT. Amino acids: CASSKRDRTNEKLFF.

This clonotype has only a few counts. The V and J genes are TRBV12-3 or TRBV12-4 and TRBJ2-1; TRBD2 matches at 11 bases. The V gene end was trimmed by 7 bases and the J gene end by 2 bases; junction bases not matched to a gene: 4. There are 15 residues in the CDR3. The CDR3 is CASTRLAGPYNEQFF. The CDR3 nucleotides are TGTGCCAGCACCCGACTAGCGGGACCCTACAATGAGCAGTTCTTC.

In regard to this clonotype: This is likely an artifact of a read error, given a far larger clone one base away. The conserved final phenylalanine or tryptophan is absent from the CDR3, which likely points to a read error. The chain couples TRBV6-2 or TRBV6-3 to TRBJ2-1; the match to TRBD2 covers 10 bases. V was pared by 6 bases and J by 8 bases, with 4 bases of the junction left unmatched. This CDR3 has 13 residues. CDR1 MNHEY and CDR2 SVGEGT come from the germline V gene. The CDR3 spells CASSTSGTDEQFS. CDR3 nucleotide sequence: TGTGCCAGCAGCACTAGCGGGACCGATGAGCAGTTCTCC.

This clonotype was observed a few times. This chain joins TRBV28 and TRBJ1-5, with 10 bases identical to TRBD1. Germline lookup yields CDR1 MDHEN and CDR2 SYDVKM. The V gene end was trimmed by 3 bases and the J gene end by 9 bases; junction bases not matched to a gene: 5. CDR3 length: 14 residues. CDR3 amino acids: CASSLGQGHLPQHF. The CDR3 region has the DNA TGTGCCAGCAGTTTGGGACAGGGGCACCTGCCCCAGCATTTT.

This clonotype was seen more than once but under ten times. The chain has TRBV20-1 and TRBJ2-5; TRBD2 aligns across 8 bases. With V trimmed by 6 bases and J by 1 base, 4 bases remained unmatched. The CDR3 covers 13 residues. CDR1 is DFQATT, CDR2 SNEGSKA, per germline (reference sequence). CDR3 loop: CSAPTSVQETQYF. Written as DNA, the CDR3 is TGCAGTGCGCCGACTAGCGTCCAAGAGACCCAGTACTTC.

V gene TRBV2 combines with J gene TRBJ2-3; tentatively, D is TRBD1 (5 bases). V lost 7 bases, J lost 6 bases, and 17 bases lay in between. The CDR3 runs to 14 residues. Germline V CDR1 and CDR2: SNHLY, FYNNEI. CDR3 sequence: CASISLGVADTQYF. In DNA form, the CDR3 reads TGTGCCAGCATATCTTTAGGGGTGGCGGATACGCAGTATTTT.

This clonotype showed up just a few times. One junction end does not reproduce the germline sequence, and a read error may be involved. The rearrangement uses TRBV20-1 and TRBJ1-1; possibly TRBD1 for D (5 bases). Per germline, CDR1 DFQATT and CDR2 SNEGSKA (reference sequence). The CDR3 is 13 amino acids. CDR3 DNA sequence: TGCAGTGCTAGTGATTCGGTGGCGACAGAAGTTTTCTTT. Its protein product is CSASDSVATEVFF.

This clonotype has a count of ten or more. The gene calls are TRBV6-1 and TRBJ1-5; a weak D match, TRBD1 (6 bases). V lost 7 bases and J 0 bases, leaving 16 bases between the germline ends. The CDR3 runs 16 residues. Germline CDR1 and CDR2: MNHNS and SASEGT. The CDR3 here is CASKLQGLPSNQPQHF. The DNA of the CDR3 is TGTGCCAGCAAACTGCAGGGGCTTCCTAGCAATCAGCCCCAGCATTTT.

This clonotype was found a few times. The chain links TRBV14 to TRBJ2-5; possible D gene TRBD1, 5 bases. The length of the CDR3 is 15 residues. Germline V gene lookup returns CDR1 SGHDN and CDR2 FVKESK. Trimming took off 4 bases at V and 1 base at J, with 13 bases between the two ends. CDR3 in amino acids: CASSPLRDSQETQYF. CDR3 DNA sequence: TGTGCCAGCAGCCCCCTTCGCGACAGCCAAGAGACCCAGTACTTC.

This clonotype occurred a few times. V usage is TRBV28 and J usage is TRBJ2-7; 7 bases align to TRBD2. The ends lost 8 bases at V and 6 bases at J; junction bases unmatched: 7. The length of the CDR3 is 12 residues. Germline loops: CDR1 MDHEN, CDR2 SYDVKM. CDR3 amino acids: CASRGEGTEQYF. The CDR3 DNA reads TGTGCCAGCCGCGGGGAGGGAACCGAGCAGTACTTC. Full variable domain (outside the CDR3, taken from reference TRBV28 and TRBJ2-7): DVKVTQSSRYLVKRTGEKVFLECVQDMDHENMFWYRQDPGLGLRLIYFSYDVKMKEKGDIPEGYSVSREKKERFSLILESASTNQTSMYLCASRGEGTEQYFGPGTRLTVT.

This clonotype showed up many times. The chain recombines TRBV20-1 with TRBJ2-5, with D maybe TRBD2 (5 bases). In germline, CDR1 is DFQATT, CDR2 SNEGSKA (reference sequence). There are 13 residues in the CDR3. V was trimmed by 0 bases and J by 4 bases, leaving 9 bases between them. CDR3 in DNA: TGCAGTGCTAGAGATTTGGGGAGAGAGACCCAGTACTTC. Protein product: CSARDLGRETQYF.

This clonotype has only a few counts. This chain uses TRBV3-1 with TRBJ1-1; no clear D gene. This CDR3 is 14 amino acids long. Trimming removed 4 bases at V and 1 base at J, with 10 bases between. Germline V gives CDR1 LGHDT, CDR2 YNNKEL (reference sequence). This CDR3 reads CASSPYMRNTEAFF. CDR3 coding DNA: TGTGCCAGCAGCCCATATATGAGGAACACTGAAGCTTTCTTT. Complete variable domain (other parts from reference TRBV3-1 and TRBJ1-1): DTAVSQTPKYLVTQMGNDKSIKCEQNLGHDTMYWYKQDSKKFLKIMFSYNNKELIINETVPNRFSPKSPDKAHLNLHINSLELGDSAVYFCASSPYMRNTEAFFGQGTRLTVV.

There are many counts of this clonotype. One junction end disagrees with the germline gene, perhaps due to a read error. The V call is TRBV7-7, the J call TRBJ2-3, with 8 bases that match TRBD1. This CDR3 contains 15 residues. CDR1 and CDR2 from the germline V gene are SSHAT and FNYEAQ (reference sequence). The CDR3 loop is CASSSGQGYTDTQYF. In DNA form, the CDR3 reads TGTGCTAGCAGTTCCGGACAGGGATACACAGATACGCAGTATTTT.

This clonotype has more than one count but fewer than ten. The chain employs TRBV30 and TRBJ2-7; D not certain. CDR1 and CDR2 from the germline V gene are GTSNPN and SVGIG (reference sequence). The CDR3 is 12 amino acids. The V end lost 4 bases, the J end lost 4 bases, and 11 bases lay between the germline ends. The CDR3 DNA is TGTGCCTGGACCCCGCAAGGATACGAGCAGTACTTC. Amino acids: CAWTPQGYEQYF.